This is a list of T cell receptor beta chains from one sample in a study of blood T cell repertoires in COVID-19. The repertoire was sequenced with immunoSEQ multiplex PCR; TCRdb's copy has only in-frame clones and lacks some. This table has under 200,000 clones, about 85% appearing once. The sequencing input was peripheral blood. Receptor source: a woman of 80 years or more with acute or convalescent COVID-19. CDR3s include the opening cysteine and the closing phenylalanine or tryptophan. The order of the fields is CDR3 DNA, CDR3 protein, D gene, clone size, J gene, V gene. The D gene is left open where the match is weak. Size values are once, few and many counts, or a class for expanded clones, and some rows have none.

cdr3_nt: TGTGCCAGCAGGTCTGCTTTCGGGAGTAGCACAGATACGCAGTATTTT
cdr3_aa: CASRSAFGSSTDTQYF
d_call: .
clone_size: once
j_call: TRBJ2-3
v_call: TRBV7-2

cdr3_nt: TGCGCCAGCAGCTTTGACAGCTCATATGGCTACACCTTC
cdr3_aa: CASSFDSSYGYTF
d_call: .
clone_size: once
j_call: TRBJ1-2
v_call: TRBV5-1

cdr3_nt: TGCGCCAGCAGTCTCTATGGCAGGGCGATTGATACGCAGTATTTT
cdr3_aa: CASSLYGRAIDTQYF
d_call: .
clone_size: .
j_call: TRBJ2-3
v_call: TRBV4-1

cdr3_nt: TGCGCCAGCAGCTTGCACAGTGAAGACTCTGGAAACACCATATATTTT
cdr3_aa: CASSLHSEDSGNTIYF
d_call: .
clone_size: .
j_call: TRBJ1-3
v_call: TRBV5-1

cdr3_nt: TGTGCCTGGAGGCCCTCATTAACTAATGAGCAGTTCTTC
cdr3_aa: CAWRPSLTNEQFF
d_call: .
clone_size: .
j_call: TRBJ2-1
v_call: TRBV30

cdr3_nt: TGTGCCAGCAGCTTAGACAGCCAAAACTATGGCTACACCTTC
cdr3_aa: CASSLDSQNYGYTF
d_call: .
clone_size: .
j_call: TRBJ1-2
v_call: TRBV7-2

cdr3_nt: TGTGCCAGCAGTGCAACCCTAGCGGGAGCGTACGAGCAGTACTTC
cdr3_aa: CASSATLAGAYEQYF
d_call: TRBD2
clone_size: .
j_call: TRBJ2-7
v_call: TRBV28

cdr3_nt: TGTGCCAGCAGGCCCGGGACAGGGAATGGCTACACCTTC
cdr3_aa: CASRPGTGNGYTF
d_call: .
clone_size: .
j_call: TRBJ1-2
v_call: TRBV21-1

cdr3_nt: TGTGCCAGCAGTACCGGGACTAGGGATACCGGGGAGCTGTTTTTT
cdr3_aa: CASSTGTRDTGELFF
d_call: TRBD2
clone_size: .
j_call: TRBJ2-2
v_call: TRBV2

cdr3_nt: TGTGCCAGCAGTCCCGGGACAGGGGGAACCGGGGAGCTGTTTTTT
cdr3_aa: CASSPGTGGTGELFF
d_call: TRBD1
clone_size: once
j_call: TRBJ2-2
v_call: TRBV28

cdr3_nt: TGTGCCAGCAGTAGGACAGGGGATCAGCCCCAGCATTTT
cdr3_aa: CASSRTGDQPQHF
d_call: TRBD1
clone_size: .
j_call: TRBJ1-5
v_call: TRBV6-6

cdr3_nt: TGTGCCGGTCTCGGGGGGAAGGACACTGAAGCTTTCTTT
cdr3_aa: CAGLGGKDTEAFF
d_call: .
clone_size: once
j_call: TRBJ1-1
v_call: TRBV7-9

cdr3_nt: TGTGCCAGCAGCCGCCACGCTAGCGGGAGTTACAGCGGGGAGCTGTTTTTT
cdr3_aa: CASSRHASGSYSGELFF
d_call: TRBD2
clone_size: .
j_call: TRBJ2-2
v_call: TRBV3-1/TRBV3-2

cdr3_nt: TGCAGCGTTGAGGGCGGGAGGCGGGCAGATACGCAGTATTTT
cdr3_aa: CSVEGGRRADTQYF
d_call: TRBD2
clone_size: once
j_call: TRBJ2-3
v_call: TRBV29-1

cdr3_nt: TGTGCCAGCAGCTTAGGAGAGTTCGCCGGGGAGCTGTTTTTT
cdr3_aa: CASSLGEFAGELFF
d_call: .
clone_size: .
j_call: TRBJ2-2
v_call: TRBV7-9

cdr3_nt: TGTGCCAGCAGTTTAAAGGGACAGGGAACCTACGAGCAGTACTTC
cdr3_aa: CASSLKGQGTYEQYF
d_call: TRBD1
clone_size: once
j_call: TRBJ2-7
v_call: TRBV27

cdr3_nt: TGTGCCAGTAGACCCGCCGGGGGTCGTGGCTATGGCTACACCTTC
cdr3_aa: CASRPAGGRGYGYTF
d_call: .
clone_size: .
j_call: TRBJ1-2
v_call: TRBV19

cdr3_nt: TGTGCCAGCAGCCTCCGCGGGGCCTCTGGAAACACCATATATTTT
cdr3_aa: CASSLRGASGNTIYF
d_call: .
clone_size: .
j_call: TRBJ1-3
v_call: TRBV7-9

cdr3_nt: TGTGCCAGCTCACCACGCACTAGCGGAGGAGGTGAGCAGTTCTTC
cdr3_aa: CASSPRTSGGGEQFF
d_call: TRBD2
clone_size: once
j_call: TRBJ2-1
v_call: TRBV18

cdr3_nt: TGTGCCAGCAGCTTGGACAGGCACTACGAGCAGTACTTC
cdr3_aa: CASSLDRHYEQYF
d_call: .
clone_size: .
j_call: TRBJ2-7
v_call: TRBV5-6

cdr3_nt: TGTGCCAGCAGTTTGAGGCAGCCCCAGCATTTT
cdr3_aa: CASSLRQPQHF
d_call: .
clone_size: .
j_call: TRBJ1-5
v_call: TRBV27

cdr3_nt: TGTGCCAGCAGCTTAGAAGGGGGCCCGGCAGGAGATACGCAGTATTTT
cdr3_aa: CASSLEGGPAGDTQYF
d_call: TRBD1
clone_size: .
j_call: TRBJ2-3
v_call: TRBV7-2